These 14 T cell receptor beta chains were sequenced from one sample in a study of STAT5B mutations in CD4+ large granular lymphocyte leukemia. Here immunoSEQ multiplex PCR was the method, and the copy in TCRdb shows in-frame clones only, minus some. This table holds about 31,000 clones, roughly 74% found once. Material: CD4+ T cells from blood buffy coats. The receptors were sampled from a human donor in good health.

The chain uses TRBV19 and TRBJ1-2; TRBD1 matches 10 bases. J lost 6 bases, V lost 7 bases, and 11 bases had no gene match. The CDR3 has 15 residues. Germline V lookup: CDR1 LNHDA, CDR2 SQIVND (reference sequence). CDR3 sequence reads: CASTGDRGSIDGYTF. The CDR3 DNA reads TGTGCCAGTACCGGGGACAGGGGATCGATTGATGGCTACACCTTC.

The sample holds a few counts of this clone. The genes are TRBV27 and TRBJ1-1, with 11 bases matching TRBD1. The trim removed 5 bases at V and 6 bases at J, leaving 8 bases unmatched. CDR1 and CDR2 (germline): MNHEY, SMNVEV (reference sequence). The CDR3 covers 15 residues. This CDR3 reads CASSLQRGQGAEAFF. CDR3 nucleotides: TGTGCCAGCAGTCTTCAACGGGGACAGGGGGCTGAAGCTTTCTTT.

V and J are TRBV11-3 and TRBJ2-1, with 9 bases that match TRBD2. J lost 7 bases, V lost 1 base, and 5 bases had no gene match. Per germline, CDR1 SGHNT and CDR2 YENEEA. The CDR3 runs to 15 residues. This CDR3 reads CASSLVGLAGNEQFF. The CDR3 coding sequence is TGTGCCAGCAGCTTAGTGGGACTAGCCGGGAATGAGCAGTTCTTC.

V usage is TRBV7-9 and J usage is TRBJ1-1; D possibly corresponds to TRBD1 (6 bases). With 0 bases removed from V and 1 base from J, the gap between germline ends came to 12 bases. The V gene's germline CDR1 is SEHNR and CDR2 FQNEAQ (reference sequence). This CDR3 is 16 amino acids long. Written as DNA, the CDR3 is TGTGCCAGCAGCTTAGCGCAAGGGGGGGCGAACACTGAAGCTTTCTTT. The encoded protein is CASSLAQGGANTEAFF.

The rearrangement joins TRBV20-1 to TRBJ1-1; no clear D gene. With 3 bases removed from V and 3 bases from J, the gap between germline ends came to 5 bases. The CDR3 loop spans 11 amino acids. CDR1 is DFQATT, CDR2 SNEGSKA, per germline (reference sequence). CDR3 in amino acids: CSASSHTEAFF. The CDR3 DNA follows: TGCAGTGCTAGTTCTCACACTGAAGCTTTCTTT.

V gene TRBV7-2 combines with J gene TRBJ2-3; the match to TRBD2 covers 10 bases. The CDR3 length is 17 residues. J lost 0 bases, V lost 3 bases, and 6 bases had no gene match. Looked up from germline, CDR1 is SGHTA and CDR2 is FQGNSA. DNA of the CDR3: TGTGCCAGCAGCTTGACCCAGCGGGAGGGGAGCACAGATACGCAGTATTTT. It is translated as CASSLTQREGSTDTQYF.

The chain has TRBV7-9 and TRBJ2-7, with TRBD1 as a possible D gene (5 bases). From germline, CDR1 is SEHNR and CDR2 FQNEAQ (reference sequence). This CDR3 is 13 amino acids long. The ends were cut back, 3 bases at V and 2 bases at J, with 8 bases in the middle. The CDR3 DNA follows: TGTGCCAGCAGCTTGAAAGGGGCCTACGAGCAGTACTTC. This translates into CASSLKGAYEQYF.

The genes are TRBV5-6 and TRBJ2-7; D gene uncertain. The V end lost 4 bases, the J end lost 3 bases, and 5 bases lay between the germline ends. The CDR3 is 11 amino acids. The germline V gene encodes CDR1 SGHDT and CDR2 YYEEEE. The CDR3, as DNA: TGTGCCAGCAGCCGTGACTACGAGCAGTACTTC. As protein: CASSRDYEQYF.

The V and J genes are TRBV5-4 and TRBJ2-4; TRBD1 aligns across 9 bases. The trim removed 0 bases at V and 7 bases at J, leaving 5 bases unmatched. The CDR3 loop spans 15 amino acids. The germline V gene encodes CDR1 SGHNT and CDR2 YYREEE (reference sequence). The chain's CDR3 is CASSLDRGQGNIQYF. CDR3 nucleotide sequence: TGTGCCAGCAGCTTGGACAGGGGGCAGGGGAACATTCAGTACTTC.

The J gene is TRBJ2-5, the V gene TRBV11-2; D might be TRBD1 (5 bases). This CDR3 has 14 amino acids. CDR1 is SGHAT and CDR2 is FQNNGV in the germline V gene. V was pared by 0 bases and J by 1 base, with 6 bases between. CDR3 nucleotide sequence: TGTGCCAGCAGCTTAGACAGGGTCCAAGAGACCCAGTACTTC. Translating gives CASSLDRVQETQYF.

V and J are TRBV10-3 and TRBJ1-2; maybe TRBD1 (5 bases). Germline-derived CDR1 and CDR2 are ENHRY and SYGVKD. Trimming took off 0 bases at V and 13 bases at J, with 18 bases between the two ends. This CDR3 is 14 amino acids long. The CDR3 DNA reads TGTGCCATCAGTGAGTCGAAGGAAGGTCAGGGAGTCACCTTC. This translates into CAISESKEGQGVTF.

This clone came up a few times. This chain links TRBV5-5 with TRBJ2-5; no definite D call. There are 13 residues in the CDR3. Germline V gives CDR1 SGHKS, CDR2 YYEKEE (reference sequence). Between the trimmed V and J ends, which lost 2 bases and 5 bases, there was a span of 10 bases. CDR3 nucleotides: TGTGCCAGCAGCTTCCTTCCTGTGGAGACCCAGTACTTC. Encoded protein: CASSFLPVETQYF.

J is TRBJ1-1 and V is TRBV25-1; unclear D gene. The V and J ends lost 8 bases and 5 bases respectively, with 15 bases between them. The CDR3 extends over 13 amino acids. Looked up from germline, CDR1 is MGHDK and CDR2 is SYGVNS. The CDR3 DNA reads as TGTGCCAGCGGTGGTCCGGGAAGGACTGAAGCTTTCTTT. This encodes CASGGPGRTEAFF.

This clone was counted a few times. This chain uses TRBV10-3 with TRBJ2-6, with D hard to call. V was cut by 5 bases and J by 1 base, with 9 bases left in between. The CDR3 sequence is 15 residues long. Germline CDR1 reads ENHRY; CDR2 reads SYGVKD. CDR3 protein: CAISLELSGANVLTF. CDR3 DNA sequence: TGTGCCATCAGTCTTGAGTTGTCTGGGGCCAACGTCCTGACTTTC.